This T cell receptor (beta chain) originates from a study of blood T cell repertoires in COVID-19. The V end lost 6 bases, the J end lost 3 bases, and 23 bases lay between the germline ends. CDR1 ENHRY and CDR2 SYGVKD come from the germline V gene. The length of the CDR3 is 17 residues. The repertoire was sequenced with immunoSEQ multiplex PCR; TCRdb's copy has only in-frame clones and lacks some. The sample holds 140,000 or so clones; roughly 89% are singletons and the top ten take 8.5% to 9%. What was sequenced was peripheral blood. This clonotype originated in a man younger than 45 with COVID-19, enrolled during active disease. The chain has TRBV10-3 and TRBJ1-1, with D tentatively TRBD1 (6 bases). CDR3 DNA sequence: TGTGCCATCAGCAAATTCCTAGGACAGCGGGGTGACACTGAAGCTTTCTTT. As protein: CAISKFLGQRGDTEAFF.